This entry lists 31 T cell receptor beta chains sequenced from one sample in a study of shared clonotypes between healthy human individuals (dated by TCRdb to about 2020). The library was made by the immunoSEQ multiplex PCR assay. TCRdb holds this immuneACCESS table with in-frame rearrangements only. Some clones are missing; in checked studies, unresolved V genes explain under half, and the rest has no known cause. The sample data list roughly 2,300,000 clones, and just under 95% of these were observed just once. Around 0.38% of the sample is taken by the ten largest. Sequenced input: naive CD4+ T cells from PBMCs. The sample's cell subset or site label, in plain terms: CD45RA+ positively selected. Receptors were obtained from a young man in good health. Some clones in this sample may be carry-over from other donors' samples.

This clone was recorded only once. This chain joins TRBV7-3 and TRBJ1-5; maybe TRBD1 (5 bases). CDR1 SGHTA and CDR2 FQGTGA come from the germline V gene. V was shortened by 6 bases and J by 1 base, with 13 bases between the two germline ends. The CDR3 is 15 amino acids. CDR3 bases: TGTGCCAGCAGTTCCGGGGGGGTAAGCAATCAGCCCCAGCATTTT. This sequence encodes CASSSGGVSNQPQHF.

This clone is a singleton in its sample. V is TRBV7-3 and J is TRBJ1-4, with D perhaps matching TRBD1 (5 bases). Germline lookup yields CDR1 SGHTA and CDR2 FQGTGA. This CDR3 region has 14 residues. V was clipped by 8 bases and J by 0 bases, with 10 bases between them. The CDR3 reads CASLTGATNEKLFF. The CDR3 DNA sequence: TGTGCCAGCTTGACGGGGGCAACTAATGAAAAACTGTTTTTT.

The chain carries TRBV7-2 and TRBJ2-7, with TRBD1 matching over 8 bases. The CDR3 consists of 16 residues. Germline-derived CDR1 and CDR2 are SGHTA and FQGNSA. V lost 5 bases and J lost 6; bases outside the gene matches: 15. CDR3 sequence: CASSPIFGQGDGEQYF. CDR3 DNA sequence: TGTGCCAGCAGCCCCATCTTCGGACAGGGCGACGGCGAGCAGTACTTC.

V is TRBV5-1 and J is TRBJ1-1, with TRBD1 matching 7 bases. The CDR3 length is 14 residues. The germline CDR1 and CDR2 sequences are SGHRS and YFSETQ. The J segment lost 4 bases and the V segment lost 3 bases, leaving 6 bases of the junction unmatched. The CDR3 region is CASSSGQRGTEAFF. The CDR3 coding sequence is TGCGCCAGCAGCTCGGGACAGCGGGGCACTGAAGCTTTCTTT.

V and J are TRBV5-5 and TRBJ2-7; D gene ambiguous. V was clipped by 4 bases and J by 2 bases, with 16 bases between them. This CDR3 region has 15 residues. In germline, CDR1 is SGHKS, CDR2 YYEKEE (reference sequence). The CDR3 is CASSRTQVTAYEQYF. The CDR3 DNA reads TGTGCCAGCAGCCGCACGCAGGTAACCGCCTACGAGCAGTACTTC.

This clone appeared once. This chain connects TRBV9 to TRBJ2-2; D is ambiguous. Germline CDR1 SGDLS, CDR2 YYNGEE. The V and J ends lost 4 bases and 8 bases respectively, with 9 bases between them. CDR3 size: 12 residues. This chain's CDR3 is CASSPSMGELFF. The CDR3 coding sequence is TGTGCCAGCAGCCCGTCCATGGGGGAGCTGTTTTTT.

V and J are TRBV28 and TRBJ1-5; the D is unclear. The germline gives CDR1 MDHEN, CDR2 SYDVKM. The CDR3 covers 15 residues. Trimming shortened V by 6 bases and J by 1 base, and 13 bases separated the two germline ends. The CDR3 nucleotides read TGTGCCAGCAGAACGCCCGGGAGGAGCAATCAGCCCCAGCATTTT. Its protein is CASRTPGRSNQPQHF.

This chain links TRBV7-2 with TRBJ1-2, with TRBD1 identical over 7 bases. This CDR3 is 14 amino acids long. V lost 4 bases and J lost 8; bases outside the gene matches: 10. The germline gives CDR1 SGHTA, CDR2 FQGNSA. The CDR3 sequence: CASSSRDRVPGYTF. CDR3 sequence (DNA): TGTGCCAGCAGCTCCCGAGACAGGGTCCCCGGCTACACCTTC.

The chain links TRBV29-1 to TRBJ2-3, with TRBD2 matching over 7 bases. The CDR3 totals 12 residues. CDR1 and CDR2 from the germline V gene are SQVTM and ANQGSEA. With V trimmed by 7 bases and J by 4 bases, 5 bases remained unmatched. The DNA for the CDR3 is TGCAGCGGGGGGGGGTTAGCAGATACGCAGTATTTT. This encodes CSGGGLADTQYF.

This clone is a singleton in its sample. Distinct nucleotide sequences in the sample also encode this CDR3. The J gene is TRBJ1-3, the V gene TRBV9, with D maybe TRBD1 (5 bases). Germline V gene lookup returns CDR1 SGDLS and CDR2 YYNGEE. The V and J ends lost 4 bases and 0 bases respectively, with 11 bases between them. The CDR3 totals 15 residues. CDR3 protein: CASSPQVYSGNTIYF. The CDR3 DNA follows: TGTGCCAGCAGCCCACAGGTTTACTCTGGAAACACCATATATTTT.

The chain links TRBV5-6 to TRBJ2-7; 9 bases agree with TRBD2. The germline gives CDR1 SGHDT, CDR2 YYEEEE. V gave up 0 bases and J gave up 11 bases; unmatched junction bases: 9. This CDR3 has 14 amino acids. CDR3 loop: CASSLETSGKREYF. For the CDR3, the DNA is TGTGCCAGCAGCTTGGAGACTAGCGGAAAGAGGGAGTACTTC.

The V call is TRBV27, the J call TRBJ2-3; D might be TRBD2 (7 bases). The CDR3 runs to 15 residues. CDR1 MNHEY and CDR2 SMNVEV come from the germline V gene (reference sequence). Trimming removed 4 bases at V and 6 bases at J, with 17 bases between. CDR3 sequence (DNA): TGTGCCAGCAGTTATGGGGGGGCCCCCAGGGATACGCAGTATTTT. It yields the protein CASSYGGAPRDTQYF.

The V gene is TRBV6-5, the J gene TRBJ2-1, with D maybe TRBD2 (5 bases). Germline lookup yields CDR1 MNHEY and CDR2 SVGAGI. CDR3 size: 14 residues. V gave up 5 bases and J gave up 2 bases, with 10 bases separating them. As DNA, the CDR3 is TGTGCCAGCAGTATAGCGAGCGCCTACAATGAGCAGTTCTTC. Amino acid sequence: CASSIASAYNEQFF.

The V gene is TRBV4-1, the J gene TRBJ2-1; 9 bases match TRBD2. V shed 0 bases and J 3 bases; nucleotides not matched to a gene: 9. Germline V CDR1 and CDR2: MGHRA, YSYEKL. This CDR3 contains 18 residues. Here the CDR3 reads CASSQEEPNSGSYNEQFF. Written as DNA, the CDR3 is TGCGCCAGCAGCCAAGAAGAACCTAATAGCGGGAGCTACAATGAGCAGTTCTTC.

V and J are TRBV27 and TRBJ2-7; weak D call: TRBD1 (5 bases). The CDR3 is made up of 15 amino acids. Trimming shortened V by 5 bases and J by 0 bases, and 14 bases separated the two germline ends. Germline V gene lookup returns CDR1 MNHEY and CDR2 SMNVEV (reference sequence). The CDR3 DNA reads TGTGCCAGCAGTCCGTCGTGGACAATCTCCTACGAGCAGTACTTC. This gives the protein CASSPSWTISYEQYF.

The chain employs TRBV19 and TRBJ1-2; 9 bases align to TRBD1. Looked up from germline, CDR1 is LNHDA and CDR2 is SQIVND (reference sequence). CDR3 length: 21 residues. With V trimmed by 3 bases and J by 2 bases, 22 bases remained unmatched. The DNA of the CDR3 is TGTGCCAGTAGTATCAGACAGGGGGGCGCATCTCTCGGGGCAGTGAACTATGGCTACACCTTC. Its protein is CASSIRQGGASLGAVNYGYTF.

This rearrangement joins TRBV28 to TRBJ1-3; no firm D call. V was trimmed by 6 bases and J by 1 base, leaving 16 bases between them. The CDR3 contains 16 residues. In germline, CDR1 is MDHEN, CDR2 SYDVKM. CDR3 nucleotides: TGTGCCAGCAGGACGGTGCGCCCGGAATCTGGAAACACCATATATTTT. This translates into CASRTVRPESGNTIYF.

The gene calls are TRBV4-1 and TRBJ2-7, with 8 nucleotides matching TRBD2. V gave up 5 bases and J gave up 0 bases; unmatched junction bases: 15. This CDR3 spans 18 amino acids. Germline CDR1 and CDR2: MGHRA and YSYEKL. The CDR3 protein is CASSRRKIAGSISYEQYF. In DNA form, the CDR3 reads TGCGCCAGCAGCAGAAGAAAAATAGCGGGATCAATCTCCTACGAGCAGTACTTC.

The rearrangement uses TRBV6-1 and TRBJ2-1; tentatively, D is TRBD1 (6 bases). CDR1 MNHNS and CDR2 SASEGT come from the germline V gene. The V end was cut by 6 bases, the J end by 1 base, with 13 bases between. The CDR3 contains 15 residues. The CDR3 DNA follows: TGTGCCAGCAGCTTTTGGACAGTTTCCTACAATGAGCAGTTCTTC. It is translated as CASSFWTVSYNEQFF.

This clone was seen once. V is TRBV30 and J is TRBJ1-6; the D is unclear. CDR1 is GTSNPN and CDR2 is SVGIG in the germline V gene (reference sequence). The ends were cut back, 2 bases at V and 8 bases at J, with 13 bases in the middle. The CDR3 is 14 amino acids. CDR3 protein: CAWSPIHRDSPLHF. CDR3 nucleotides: TGTGCCTGGAGTCCAATTCACCGGGATTCACCCCTCCACTTT.

The CDR3 nucleotides are TGCGCCAGCAGCCATGACTTGACTAGCGGGAGTGTGTACGAGCAGTACTTC. As protein: CASSHDLTSGSVYEQYF. The chain joins TRBV4-3 to TRBJ2-7; TRBD2 aligns across 12 bases. This CDR3 is built from 17 residues. Germline V gene sequence: CDR1 LGHNA, CDR2 YSLEER. Unmatched junction bases numbered 10, after V lost 3 bases and J lost 4 bases.

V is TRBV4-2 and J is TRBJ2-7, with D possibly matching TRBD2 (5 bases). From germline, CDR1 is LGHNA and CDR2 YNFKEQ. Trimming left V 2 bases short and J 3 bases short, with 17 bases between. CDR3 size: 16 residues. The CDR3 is CASSQTLMGDRYEQYF. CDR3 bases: TGTGCCAGCAGCCAAACCCTAATGGGAGATCGCTACGAGCAGTACTTC.

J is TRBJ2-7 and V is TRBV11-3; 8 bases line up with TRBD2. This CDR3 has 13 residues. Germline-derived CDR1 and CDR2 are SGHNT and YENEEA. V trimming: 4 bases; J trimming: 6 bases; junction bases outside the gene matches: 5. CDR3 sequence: CASSSIRGGEQYF. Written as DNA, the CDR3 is TGTGCCAGCAGCTCTATACGGGGGGGCGAGCAGTACTTC.

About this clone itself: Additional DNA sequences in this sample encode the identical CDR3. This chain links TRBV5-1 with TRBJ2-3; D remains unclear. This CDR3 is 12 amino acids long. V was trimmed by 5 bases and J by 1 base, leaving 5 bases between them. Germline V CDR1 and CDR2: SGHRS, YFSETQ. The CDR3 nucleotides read TGCGCCAGCAGTTTCGGCACAGATACGCAGTATTTT. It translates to CASSFGTDTQYF.

The CDR3 reads CASSALTGRTPEAFF. CDR3 nucleotides: TGTGCCAGCAGCGCCTTGACAGGGCGAACCCCAGAAGCTTTCTTT. The V gene is TRBV9, the J gene TRBJ1-1; TRBD1 aligns across 7 bases. Germline values: CDR1 SGDLS, CDR2 YYNGEE. J lost 8 bases, V lost 3 bases, and 13 bases had no gene match. The CDR3 extends over 15 amino acids. The variable domain in full, with the rest retrieved from reference TRBV9 and TRBJ1-1, is DSGVTQTPKHLITATGQRVTLRCSPRSGDLSVYWYQQSLDQGLQFLIQYYNGEERAKGNILERFSAQQFPDLHSELNLSSLELGDSALYFCASSALTGRTPEAFFGQGTRLTVV.

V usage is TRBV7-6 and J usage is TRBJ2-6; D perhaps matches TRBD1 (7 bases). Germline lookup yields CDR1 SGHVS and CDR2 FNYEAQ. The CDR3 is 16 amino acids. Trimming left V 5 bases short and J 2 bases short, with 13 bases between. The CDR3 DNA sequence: TGTGCCAGCAGCCTTCAGGGGGGCCCTGGGGCCAACGTCCTGACTTTC. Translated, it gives CASSLQGGPGANVLTF.

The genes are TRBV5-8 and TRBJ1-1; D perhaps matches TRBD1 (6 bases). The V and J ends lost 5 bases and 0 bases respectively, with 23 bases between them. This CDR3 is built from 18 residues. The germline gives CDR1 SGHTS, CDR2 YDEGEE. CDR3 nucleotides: TGTGCCAGCAGATTCTCTTCCGGACAGAAGACAATGAACACTGAAGCTTTCTTT. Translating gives CASRFSSGQKTMNTEAFF.

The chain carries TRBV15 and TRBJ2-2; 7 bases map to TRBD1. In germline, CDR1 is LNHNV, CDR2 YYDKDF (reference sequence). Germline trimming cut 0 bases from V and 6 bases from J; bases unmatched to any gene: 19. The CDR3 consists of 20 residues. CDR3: CATSRDLVLGGGGTAGELFF. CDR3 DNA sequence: TGTGCCACCAGCAGAGATCTCGTCTTAGGGGGCGGTGGAACAGCCGGGGAGCTGTTTTTT.

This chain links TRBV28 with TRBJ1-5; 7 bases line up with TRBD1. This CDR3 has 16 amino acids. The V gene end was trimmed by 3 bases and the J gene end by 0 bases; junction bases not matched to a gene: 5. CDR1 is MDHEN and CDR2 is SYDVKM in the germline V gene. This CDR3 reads CASSFRGQYSNQPQHF. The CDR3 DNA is TGTGCCAGCAGTTTCCGGGGACAGTATAGCAATCAGCCCCAGCATTTT.

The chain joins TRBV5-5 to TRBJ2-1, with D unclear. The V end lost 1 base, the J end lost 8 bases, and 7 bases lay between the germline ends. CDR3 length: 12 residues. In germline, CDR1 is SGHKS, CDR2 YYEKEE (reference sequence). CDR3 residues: CASSLPGYEQFF. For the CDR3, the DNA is TGTGCCAGCAGCTTGCCGGGCTATGAGCAGTTCTTC. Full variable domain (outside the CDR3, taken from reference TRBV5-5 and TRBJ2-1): DAGVTQSPTHLIKTRGQQVTLRCSPISGHKSVSWYQQVLGQGPQFIFQYYEKEERGRGNFPDRFSARQFPNYSSELNVNALLLGDSALYLCASSLPGYEQFFGPGTRLTVL.

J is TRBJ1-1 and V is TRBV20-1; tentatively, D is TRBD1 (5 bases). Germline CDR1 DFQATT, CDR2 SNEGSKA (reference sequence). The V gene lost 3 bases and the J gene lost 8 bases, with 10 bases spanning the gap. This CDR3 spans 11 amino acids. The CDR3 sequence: CSARTEQEAFF. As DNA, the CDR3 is TGCAGTGCTAGGACAGAGCAGGAAGCTTTCTTT.